The 19 T cell receptor beta chains listed next were all sequenced from one sample in a study of blood T cells in healthy people across ages. Sample-barcoded 5' priming and a J-beta primer mix drove a second PCR of roughly 6 to 12 cycles. TCRdb called the 5' RACE reads again in MiXCR, with one record for every CDR3 protein. The data contain more than 600,000 distinct CDR3 sequences, 20% to 25% of them singletons. This same sample was also taken into another study, of T cells of mothers and their children.

The sequenced material came from blood. The receptors here all came from a boy between 10 and 17 years old in good health.

This sequence joins TRBV29-1 and TRBJ2-5, with TRBD2 matching over 10 bases. The V segment lost 4 bases and the J segment 3 bases; nucleotides outside the gene matches: 5. Germline V gene data show CDR1 as SQVTM and CDR2 as ANQGSEA. This CDR3 is 14 amino acids long. The CDR3 DNA follows: TGCAGCGTTGTCCGGACTAGCGGAAAAGAGACCCAGTACTTC. It codes for CSVVRTSGKETQYF.

DNA of the CDR3: TGTGCCAGCAGTTACTCACAAGGGAGTGAAAAACTGTTTTTT. Amino acids: CASSYSQGSEKLFF. The J gene is TRBJ1-4, the V gene TRBV6-5; D remains ambiguous. The V end lost 0 bases, the J end lost 7 bases, and 9 bases lay between the germline ends. Germline lookup yields CDR1 MNHEY and CDR2 SVGAGI. This CDR3 contains 14 residues.

Comment on this clonotype: A read error may be the cause here, since a much bigger clone is one base away. The V and J genes are TRBV7-9 and TRBJ2-3, with D possibly being TRBD1 (5 bases). The CDR3 has 12 residues. Germline V gives CDR1 SEHNR, CDR2 FQNEAQ (reference sequence). The germline V and J ends were trimmed by 4 bases and 6 bases, with 8 bases remaining between them. CDR3: CASSYWGDTQYF. The CDR3 nucleotides read TGTGCCAGCAGCTACTGGGGCGATACGCAGTATTTT.

There are a few counts of this clonotype. The chain has TRBV6-2 or TRBV6-3 and TRBJ2-7; D is perhaps TRBD2 (5 bases). With 6 bases removed from V and 2 bases from J, the gap between germline ends came to 11 bases. CDR1 MNHEY and CDR2 SVGEGT come from the germline V gene. This CDR3 contains 13 residues. The CDR3 protein is CASSGRGTYEQYF. In nucleotides, the CDR3 is TGTGCCAGCAGCGGACGGGGAACCTACGAGCAGTACTTC.

The chain couples TRBV11-3 to TRBJ1-2; 7 bases map to TRBD1. This CDR3 has 13 residues. Germline CDR1 is SGHNT and CDR2 is YENEEA. V lost 10 bases to trimming and J lost 0 bases; unmatched junction nucleotides: 5. CDR3 protein: CAIPDRTNYGYTF. CDR3 sequence (DNA): TGTGCCATCCCGGACAGGACTAACTATGGCTACACCTTC.

Only a few counts were recorded for this clonotype. This chain joins TRBV20-1 and TRBJ1-4; D uncertain. This CDR3 is 14 amino acids long. Trimming took off 0 bases at V and 6 bases at J, with 11 bases between the two ends. Looked up from germline, CDR1 is DFQATT and CDR2 is SNEGSKA (reference sequence). In nucleotides, the CDR3 is TGCAGTGCTAGAGAGGAGGGTTTGTATGAAAAACTGTTTTTT. Translated: CSAREEGLYEKLFF.

The genes are TRBV19 and TRBJ1-3; tentatively, D is TRBD1 (5 bases). The CDR3 spans 13 residues. V gave up 7 bases and J gave up 2 bases, with 9 bases separating them. The V gene's germline CDR1 is LNHDA and CDR2 SQIVND (reference sequence). In DNA form, the CDR3 reads TGTGCCAGTATCGGGGACCCTGGAAACACCATATATTTT. As protein: CASIGDPGNTIYF.

In DNA, the CDR3 is TGCAGTGCCCTAAATACGGCGGGAGTTTCTAATGAGCAGTTCTTC. Amino acids: CSALNTAGVSNEQFF. The chain employs TRBV20-1 and TRBJ2-1; 7 bases are a match to TRBD2. The germline V gene has CDR1 DFQATT and CDR2 SNEGSKA (reference sequence). CDR3 length: 15 amino acids. With V trimmed by 6 bases and J by 7 bases, 15 bases remained unmatched.

The rearrangement uses TRBV5-1 and TRBJ1-1, with TRBD1 identical over 7 bases. There are 15 residues in the CDR3. V lost 4 bases to trimming and J lost 0 bases; unmatched junction nucleotides: 6. From germline, CDR1 is SGHRS and CDR2 YFSETQ. The CDR3 is CASSGPGQMNTEAFF. The CDR3 nucleotides are TGCGCCAGCAGCGGACCGGGACAGATGAACACTGAAGCTTTCTTT.

The chain links TRBV29-1 to TRBJ1-5; 9 nucleotides line up with TRBD1. The CDR3 has 13 residues. Germline values: CDR1 SQVTM, CDR2 ANQGSEA. The J segment lost 6 bases and the V segment lost 6 bases, leaving 6 bases of the junction unmatched. The CDR3 reads CSVLQGAGQPQHF. CDR3 coding DNA: TGCAGCGTACTACAGGGGGCCGGTCAGCCCCAGCATTTT.

This chain links TRBV29-1 with TRBJ2-7, with D tentatively TRBD1 (6 bases). The germline V gene encodes CDR1 SQVTM and CDR2 ANQGSEA. The V end lost 0 bases, the J end lost 2 bases, and 8 bases lay between the germline ends. The CDR3 is 13 amino acids. Written as DNA, the CDR3 is TGCAGCGTTGAAGAGGGACAAGCCTACGAGCAGTACTTC. Translation gives CSVEEGQAYEQYF.

The chain recombines TRBV29-1 with TRBJ2-7, with D possibly being TRBD2 (5 bases). The CDR3 runs 12 residues. V dropped 7 bases and J dropped 2 bases, with 12 bases sitting between them. CDR1 SQVTM and CDR2 ANQGSEA come from the germline V gene. DNA for the CDR3: TGCAGCGCCACCTCGGGAACCTACGAGCAGTACTTC. As protein: CSATSGTYEQYF.

The rearrangement uses TRBV15 and TRBJ2-2; D not certain. The CDR3 totals 13 residues. Trimming took off 4 bases at V and 0 bases at J, with 3 bases between the two ends. CDR1 LNHNV and CDR2 YYDKDF come from the germline V gene (reference sequence). The CDR3 region is CATSTANTGELFF. DNA for the CDR3: TGTGCCACCAGCACCGCGAACACCGGGGAGCTGTTTTTT.

This clonotype was seen more than once but under ten times. J is TRBJ2-7 and V is TRBV19, with a possible D match to TRBD2 (5 bases). This CDR3 has 13 residues. Germline V gives CDR1 LNHDA, CDR2 SQIVND (reference sequence). V was clipped by 1 base and J by 4 bases, with 8 bases between them. CDR3 residues: CASSIAPGYEQYF. CDR3 DNA sequence: TGTGCCAGTAGTATAGCCCCGGGGTACGAGCAGTACTTC.

V usage is TRBV7-2 and J usage is TRBJ2-1; 12 bases match TRBD2. This CDR3 contains 17 residues. Per the germline V gene, CDR1 is SGHTA and CDR2 is FQGNSA. Losses at the gene ends were 4 bases for V and 9 bases for J; bases not matched to a gene: 13. The CDR3 protein is CASSSSSGGARRTEQFF. DNA for the CDR3: TGTGCCAGCAGCTCTTCTAGCGGGGGGGCCAGGAGGACTGAGCAGTTCTTC.

This clonotype occurred a few times. Relative to the germline gene, one junction end is altered; a read error may explain this. This rearrangement joins TRBV6-1 to TRBJ2-5; D may be TRBD2 (5 bases). The CDR3 sequence is 14 residues long. The germline CDR1 and CDR2 sequences are MNHNS and SASEGT. This chain's CDR3 is CASSELPSGSPNQF. CDR3 bases: TGTGCCAGCAGTGAACTCCCTTCGGGATCTCCCAACCAATTC.

The chain employs TRBV11-1 and TRBJ2-7; D remains ambiguous. Trimming left V 5 bases short and J 5 bases short, with 7 bases between. This CDR3 contains 11 residues. CDR1 and CDR2 (germline): SGHAT, FQDESV (reference sequence). In DNA form, the CDR3 reads TGTGCCAGCAGCACCCACCACGAGCAGTACTTC. Translating it yields CASSTHHEQYF. Supplemented by reference TRBV11-1 and TRBJ2-7, the full variable domain reads EAEVAQSPRYKITEKSQAVAFWCDPISGHATLYWYRQILGQGPELLVQFQDESVVDDSQLPKDRFSAERLKGVDSTLKIQPAELGDSAMYLCASSTHHEQYFGPGTRLTVT.

The chain joins TRBV6-5 to TRBJ2-6; D gene unclear. Per the germline V gene, CDR1 is MNHEY and CDR2 is SVGAGI. Trimming stripped 0 bases from V and 3 bases from J, with 6 bases between. The CDR3 length is 15 residues. The CDR3 DNA reads as TGTGCCAGCAGTTACTCGTGGGTTGGGGCCAACGTCCTGACTTTC. It specifies CASSYSWVGANVLTF.

The rearrangement links TRBV27 to TRBJ1-6; D is possibly TRBD1 (5 bases). Germline CDR1 and CDR2: MNHEY and SMNVEV (reference sequence). Deletions cut 4 bases from V and 10 bases from J, with 11 bases between. The CDR3 sequence is 13 residues long. The CDR3 spells CASSSGTRSPLHF. The CDR3 DNA reads as TGTGCCAGCAGTTCGGGGACGCGGTCACCCCTCCACTTT.